The present T cell receptor (beta chain) was sequenced within a study of T-cell memory formation after mild COVID-19 (dated by TCRdb to about 2021). Broadly, across the study: Most TCR sequence clusters were specific to one of the two donors. Two young, previously healthy adult volunteers, one female and one male, were included in the cohort. In a couple of donors, T-cell clones that expanded and contracted after mild COVID-19 were tracked by sequencing TCRalpha and TCRbeta repertoires over time. Summary of the overall study and its limitations: From day 15 to 85, contracting clones showed balanced CD4/CD8 phenotypes, whereas a second wave of clones that expanded from day 15 to 37 leaned towards CD4+. The study included only a couple of mild cases, and larger cohorts that include severe cases with pre-infection samples were judged to be necessary. Contracting CD4+ clones appeared mostly in the CM and EM memory subsets, whereas CD8+ clones were enriched in EMRA. The detection of some responding clones in pre-infection memory suggests that pre-existing cross-reactive memory T cells joined the SARS-CoV-2 response. SARS-CoV-2 specificity was not confirmed for the second-wave clones peaking on day 37.

Ficoll-Paque density gradient centrifugation was used to isolate PBMCs. Concerning this clonotype: The antigen it recognizes is unknown. Per-nucleotide qualities are absent, and no much larger clonotype sits a single base away.

Sequences MNHEY (CDR1) and SVGEGT (CDR2) are obtained from the germline V gene. Here V drops 4 bases and J drops 3 bases, and the junction holds 8 bases not matched to any gene. The CDR3 goes from the cysteine to the phenylalanine over 15 residues. Just CDR3 DNA is preserved here, 45 bases in frame from base 1. Sequenced on an Illumina NovaSeq 6000. TCRalpha and TCRbeta cDNA libraries were built by 5'RACE with constant-segment primers, adding sample barcodes and unique molecular identifiers. RNA was extracted from every sample with Trizol reagent. Libraries were amplified in two PCR steps, with a second sample barcode and Illumina TruSeq adapters added in the second step. Libraries were sequenced on an Illumina NovaSeq with 2 x 150 bp paired-end reads. In the source study's methods: Demultiplexing of reads and collapsing into UMI-guided consensus sequences were performed with migec v1.2.7. Using mixcr v2.1.11, UMI consensuses were aligned to TRA and TRB V and J templates and then assembled into clonotypes. Expanded or contracted clonotypes were those called significant by both edgeR and NoisET, with noise models trained on biological replicates. For edgeR calls, a false discovery rate-adjusted p below 0.01 and a log2 fold-change threshold of 1 were applied. As an exploratory analysis of dynamics, max-normalized trajectories of the 1000 most abundant clonotypes were examined by PCA with hierarchical clustering. Separately sequenced CD4+ and CD8+ repertoires were used to assign the CD4 or CD8 phenotype of responding clones. The raw public data were reprocessed by TCRdb itself: fastp quality trimming at Q25, MiXCR clonotype calling, in-frame beta chains only. Duplicate CDR3 protein sequences are folded into a single record with the most common DNA and genes. The V and J calls and clone size come from TCRdb's table, not from the authors' own analysis. The sample table contains roughly 410,000 distinct CDR3 sequences; only one count was recorded for less than 25% of them. The ten largest clones represent around 9% of the sample.

The chain links TRBV6-2 or TRBV6-3 with TRBJ1-1, with TRBD1 identical over 7 junction bases. The source of this sequence is an adult woman who had mild COVID-19 (a few samples of this study predate the infection). The sample titles of this study are shuffled in the database, so cell type and time point are left out; the donor was told from shared clones. Sequencing was performed on PBMCs or a T cell subset sorted from them (not recorded which). CDR3 sequence: CASSSADREDTEAFF. The DNA sequence is TGTGCCAGCAGTTCAGCCGACAGGGAAGACACTGAAGCTTTCTTT.